The clone carrying this T cell receptor (beta chain) showed up many times. Its target is unknown. The sample is drawn from a study of T cells after yellow fever vaccination. Whole-study results and caveats: There was a possibility that FACS-sorted repertoires contained abundant clonotypes contaminating from the bulk population. Just a small share of clonotypes turned up in the CD4 compartment as well as the CD8 compartment.

J lost 8 bases, V lost 6 bases, and 17 bases had no gene match. Germline V gene lookup returns CDR1 KGHDR and CDR2 SFDVKD. The CDR3 extends over 17 amino acids. From the 5' RACE reads, TCRdb called clonotypes with MiXCR, one entry per CDR3 protein. The table lists some 69,000 distinct CDR3 sequences, 5.9% of them singletons. The sequenced sample was CD4+ T cells sorted from PBMCs, obtained less than 16 days after the first yellow fever vaccination. The receptor comes from a man younger than 30 who received the YFV17D yellow fever vaccine. The chain joins TRBV24-1 to TRBJ2-1; 8 bases line up with TRBD2. CDR3 loop: CATSPHGGRGGGYEQFF. The CDR3 coding sequence is TGTGCCACCAGTCCTCACGGGGGCCGGGGGGGCGGATATGAGCAGTTCTTC.